This is a list of T cell receptor beta chains from one sample in a study of shared clonotypes between healthy human individuals. The table came from immunoSEQ multiplex PCR; TCRdb's copy has only in-frame clones and leaves some out. This sample has hundreds of thousands of clones, with 85% to 95% found just once. Input material: naive CD8+ T cells sorted from blood. These receptors were obtained from a woman between 25 and 40 years old in good health. CDR3s leave out the opening cysteine and the closing phenylalanine or tryptophan. The order of the fields is V gene, CDR3 protein.

v_gene: TRBV11-2; CDR3aa: ASSFGVVGYEQY
v_gene: TRBV6-1; CDR3aa: ASRETFSYNEQF
v_gene: TRBV28; CDR3aa: ASHLAGAGRYNEQF
v_gene: TRBV7-6; CDR3aa: ASSLDGRHGEQY
v_gene: TRBV7-9; CDR3aa: ASSLPRGGGQETQY
v_gene: TRBV15; CDR3aa: ATSRDVGFGRVDTEAF
v_gene: TRBV19; CDR3aa: ASSIIWGGGNQPQH
v_gene: TRBV6-5; CDR3aa: ASSYSPGRGSEEQY
v_gene: TRBV27; CDR3aa: ASSPTGIQETQY
v_gene: TRBV10-3; CDR3aa: AISEHTGANVLT
v_gene: TRBV5-1; CDR3aa: ASSLARDSMNTEAF
v_gene: TRBV7-9; CDR3aa: ASSFGQGGYEQY
v_gene: TRBV4-1; CDR3aa: ASSQDRRGNNGYT
v_gene: TRBV5-4; CDR3aa: ASSFRTESYNEQF
v_gene: TRBV6-6; CDR3aa: ASSYSGGSYEQY
v_gene: TRBV28; CDR3aa: ASSLEGAGNYEQF
v_gene: TRBV7-6; CDR3aa: ASSLAVGAQGLY
v_gene: TRBV5-6; CDR3aa: ASSRTAYNEQF
v_gene: TRBV15; CDR3aa: ATSEDSTISYEQY
v_gene: TRBV27; CDR3aa: ASSFFLATSSYNEQF
v_gene: TRBV28; CDR3aa: ASSNPLTSGRFEQY
v_gene: TRBV30; CDR3aa: AWSQGDTNSPLH
v_gene: TRBV30; CDR3aa: AWSFPGGYNEQF
v_gene: TRBV11-2; CDR3aa: ASSLEPPGLAGSGTQY
v_gene: TRBV7-7; CDR3aa: ASSLKVGTEAF
v_gene: TRBV6-5; CDR3aa: ASSYSKYTGELF
v_gene: TRBV10-3; CDR3aa: AISGTGEGQETQY
v_gene: TRBV6-7; CDR3aa: ASSYGVRTDTQY
v_gene: TRBV11-2; CDR3aa: ASSTGRGSYNEQF
v_gene: TRBV6-6; CDR3aa: ASSYPGHEAF
v_gene: TRBV28; CDR3aa: ASRLGSSGSEQY
v_gene: TRBV11-2; CDR3aa: ASSGLLGTTGADTQY
v_gene: TRBV9; CDR3aa: ASSVGRTGIYEQY
v_gene: TRBV7-9; CDR3aa: ASSISSTGTSYEQY
v_gene: TRBV10-2; CDR3aa: ASSEDTPEQY
v_gene: TRBV6-1; CDR3aa: ASSVLGSGNTIY
v_gene: TRBV29-1; CDR3aa: SAIWASNLANNYEQY